There are a few counts of the clone carrying this T cell receptor (beta chain). Its matching antigen is unknown. Profiling relied on immunoSEQ multiplex PCR, and the TCRdb table lists in-frame clones only, not all of them. The data contain 70,000 to 95,000 clones, approximately 80% of them singletons. The record originates from a study of radiotherapy plus CTLA-4 blockade in lung cancer. Study findings and constraints: After radiotherapy and ipilimumab, tumor-derived clones expanded in peripheral blood. The best predictor of response was reported to be early blood T cell clone dynamics, with interferon-beta.

Patients with chemo-refractory metastatic non-small-cell lung cancer received focal radiation plus CTLA-4 blockade with ipilimumab. The CDR3 contains 14 residues. Germline CDR1 SEHNR, CDR2 FQNEAQ (reference sequence). Deletions cut 5 bases from V and 3 bases from J, with 11 bases between. The chain has TRBV7-9 and TRBJ2-4; tentatively, D is TRBD2 (5 bases). This TCR came from a human donor with non-small cell lung cancer that progressed on radiotherapy plus ipilimumab. Sequences were derived from peripheral blood, sampled from a patient treated with radiotherapy plus ipilimumab. CDR3 nucleotide sequence: TGTGCCAGCAGCCTCCGGGGTGACAAAAACATTCAGTACTTC. Protein: CASSLRGDKNIQYF. Supplemented by reference TRBV7-9 and TRBJ2-4, the full variable domain reads DTGVSQNPRHKITKRGQNVTFRCDPISEHNRLYWYRQTLGQGPEFLTYFQNEAQLEKSRLLSDRFSAERPKGSFSTLEIQRTEQGDSAMYLCASSLRGDKNIQYFGAGTRLSVL.